The sequence of this T cell receptor (beta chain) was determined in a study of T cell repertoires in cytomegalovirus infection. A note on this clonotype: Its specificity is not known.

The germline V gene has CDR1 ENHRY and CDR2 SYGVKD. The CDR3 spans 14 residues. Unmatched junction bases numbered 6, after V lost 8 bases and J lost 7 bases. TCRdb processed the reads anew with MiXCR; each CDR3 protein has one entry. The data contain 900,000 to 950,000 distinct CDR3 sequences, 30% to 40% of them singletons. This sample comprised cultured CD8+ T cells from PBMCs, obtained from culture after CMV antigen stimulation. The sequence derives from a human donor in good health (CMV status not recorded). Some clones in this sample may be carry-over from other donors' samples. The chain is built from TRBV10-3 and TRBJ2-3, with 13 bases aligning to TRBD2. The CDR3 spells CAIQGTSGDYTQYF. CDR3 DNA sequence: TGTGCCATCCAAGGGACTAGCGGGGATTATACGCAGTATTTT.